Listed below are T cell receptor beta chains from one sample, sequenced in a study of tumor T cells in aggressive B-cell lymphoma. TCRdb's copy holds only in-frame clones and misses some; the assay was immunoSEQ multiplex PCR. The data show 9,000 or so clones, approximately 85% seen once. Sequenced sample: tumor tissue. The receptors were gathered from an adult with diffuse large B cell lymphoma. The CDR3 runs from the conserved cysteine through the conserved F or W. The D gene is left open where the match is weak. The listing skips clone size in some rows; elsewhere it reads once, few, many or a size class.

CDR3nt: TGCGCCAGCAGCCTTCTCCCGGGGGACGACCAAGAGACCCAGTACTTC; CDR3aa: CASSLLPGDDQETQYF; d_gene: NA; v_gene: TRBV5-1; abundance: NA; j_gene: TRBJ2-5
CDR3nt: TGCGCCAGCCCAGCAGCTTGGAGGCATAGCCTCTCTGGAAACACCATATATTTT; CDR3aa: CASPAAWRHSLSGNTIYF; d_gene: NA; v_gene: TRBV5-1; abundance: NA; j_gene: TRBJ1-3
CDR3nt: TGCGCCAGCAGCTTAACGGGCGGGGTAAGCCAAGAGACCCAGTACTTC; CDR3aa: CASSLTGGVSQETQYF; d_gene: NA; v_gene: TRBV5-1; abundance: NA; j_gene: TRBJ2-5
CDR3nt: TGCGCCAGCAGCTTGCGGGGACTCACAGATACGCAGTATTTT; CDR3aa: CASSLRGLTDTQYF; d_gene: NA; v_gene: TRBV5-1; abundance: NA; j_gene: TRBJ2-3
CDR3nt: TGTGCCAGCAGTGTGGAGGGCTCTCTAGGCTACACCTTC; CDR3aa: CASSVEGSLGYTF; d_gene: NA; v_gene: TRBV2; abundance: NA; j_gene: TRBJ1-2
CDR3nt: TGTGCCAGCAGCTTGGCTTCGGGTACCGGTGAAAAACTGTTTTTT; CDR3aa: CASSLASGTGEKLFF; d_gene: NA; v_gene: TRBV5-5; abundance: NA; j_gene: TRBJ1-4
CDR3nt: TGTGCCACCATGACAGGGTCGGCCGGGGAGCTGTTTTTT; CDR3aa: CATMTGSAGELFF; d_gene: TRBD1; v_gene: TRBV19; abundance: few; j_gene: TRBJ2-2
CDR3nt: TGTGCCAGCAGAACAGGGGGCATGTATCAGCCCCAGCATTTT; CDR3aa: CASRTGGMYQPQHF; d_gene: TRBD1; v_gene: TRBV6-6; abundance: once; j_gene: TRBJ1-5
CDR3nt: TGCGCCAGCAGCTTGGTAGAGAGACAAGAGACCCAGTACTTC; CDR3aa: CASSLVERQETQYF; d_gene: NA; v_gene: TRBV5-1; abundance: NA; j_gene: TRBJ2-5
CDR3nt: TGCGCCAGCAGCTTACAAATGGGCCGCTTAGGCACTGAAGCTTTCTTT; CDR3aa: CASSLQMGRLGTEAFF; d_gene: NA; v_gene: TRBV5-1; abundance: NA; j_gene: TRBJ1-1
CDR3nt: TGTGCCAGCAGCTTGTCGGGGGGGCGCGACGAAAAACTGTTTTTT; CDR3aa: CASSLSGGRDEKLFF; d_gene: NA; v_gene: TRBV5-4; abundance: NA; j_gene: TRBJ1-4
CDR3nt: TGTGCCAGCAGTTACTCGGTCGAAAGTCGGGTGAATGAGCAGTTCTTC; CDR3aa: CASSYSVESRVNEQFF; d_gene: NA; v_gene: TRBV6-5; abundance: NA; j_gene: TRBJ2-1
CDR3nt: TGTGCCAGCAGGAGGGGACAGGCCTCCTATAATTCACCCCTCCACTTT; CDR3aa: CASRRGQASYNSPLHF; d_gene: TRBD1; v_gene: TRBV27; abundance: NA; j_gene: TRBJ1-6
CDR3nt: TGTGCCAGCAGATTAAAAGGGCGGGGGGGGCTCGTCTACGAGCAGTACTTC; CDR3aa: CASRLKGRGGLVYEQYF; d_gene: TRBD2; v_gene: TRBV9; abundance: NA; j_gene: TRBJ2-7
CDR3nt: TGCGCCAGCAGCGCAGGACAGGGGAGATCACCCCTCCACTTT; CDR3aa: CASSAGQGRSPLHF; d_gene: TRBD1; v_gene: TRBV5-1; abundance: NA; j_gene: TRBJ1-6
CDR3nt: TGTGCCAGCAGAAAGACAGGGGGCTATGGCTACACCTTC; CDR3aa: CASRKTGGYGYTF; d_gene: TRBD1; v_gene: TRBV5-8; abundance: NA; j_gene: TRBJ1-2
CDR3nt: TGCGCCAGCAGCCCGGACAGGGACGAGCAGTACTTC; CDR3aa: CASSPDRDEQYF; d_gene: TRBD1; v_gene: TRBV4-1; abundance: few; j_gene: TRBJ2-7
CDR3nt: TGTGCCAGCAGTGACATGTACAGGGGGCGCATCTACGAGCAGTACTTC; CDR3aa: CASSDMYRGRIYEQYF; d_gene: TRBD1; v_gene: TRBV25-1; abundance: NA; j_gene: TRBJ2-7
CDR3nt: TGTGCCAGCAGCTTAGATCCCACTGGAAACACCATATATTTT; CDR3aa: CASSLDPTGNTIYF; d_gene: NA; v_gene: TRBV7-6; abundance: NA; j_gene: TRBJ1-3
CDR3nt: TGCGCCAGCAGCCAGAGAAGCGGGGGAACAGATACGCAGTATTTT; CDR3aa: CASSQRSGGTDTQYF; d_gene: TRBD2; v_gene: TRBV4-3; abundance: once; j_gene: TRBJ2-3
CDR3nt: TGTGCCAGCAGCTTAGTGGGACAGGGGAATTCACCCCTCCACTTT; CDR3aa: CASSLVGQGNSPLHF; d_gene: TRBD1; v_gene: TRBV7-2; abundance: NA; j_gene: TRBJ1-6
CDR3nt: TGTGCCAGCTCACCCCAACGTCGAGATGAGCAGTTCTTC; CDR3aa: CASSPQRRDEQFF; d_gene: NA; v_gene: TRBV18; abundance: NA; j_gene: TRBJ2-1
CDR3nt: TGTGCCAGCAGCTTAGACGGGACAGGGCCGCTTTTCGGAGGCTACACCTTC; CDR3aa: CASSLDGTGPLFGGYTF; d_gene: TRBD1; v_gene: TRBV7-9; abundance: NA; j_gene: TRBJ1-2
CDR3nt: TGTGCCAGCAGTTTATTCTCCATTAGGAACACTGAAGCTTTCTTT; CDR3aa: CASSLFSIRNTEAFF; d_gene: NA; v_gene: TRBV28; abundance: once; j_gene: TRBJ1-1
CDR3nt: TGTGCCAGTAGTGGGGACAGGGACACTGAAGCTTTCTTT; CDR3aa: CASSGDRDTEAFF; d_gene: TRBD1; v_gene: TRBV19; abundance: once; j_gene: TRBJ1-1
CDR3nt: TGTGCCAGCAGTCCCCCCGGGACAGGGGTCCACGAGCAGTACTTC; CDR3aa: CASSPPGTGVHEQYF; d_gene: TRBD1; v_gene: TRBV7-9; abundance: NA; j_gene: TRBJ2-7
CDR3nt: TGCGCCAGCAGCCAAGAAGGGTCGGGGATTGCTGGAAACACCATATATTTT; CDR3aa: CASSQEGSGIAGNTIYF; d_gene: NA; v_gene: TRBV4-3; abundance: NA; j_gene: TRBJ1-3
CDR3nt: TGTGCCAGCAGTTTGATGCAGGGTAAATTGCAGCCCCAGCATTTT; CDR3aa: CASSLMQGKLQPQHF; d_gene: NA; v_gene: TRBV28; abundance: NA; j_gene: TRBJ1-5
CDR3nt: TGTGCCAGCAGCGCAGGGAGGGAGGAAAAACTGTTTTTT; CDR3aa: CASSAGREEKLFF; d_gene: NA; v_gene: TRBV7-3; abundance: NA; j_gene: TRBJ1-4